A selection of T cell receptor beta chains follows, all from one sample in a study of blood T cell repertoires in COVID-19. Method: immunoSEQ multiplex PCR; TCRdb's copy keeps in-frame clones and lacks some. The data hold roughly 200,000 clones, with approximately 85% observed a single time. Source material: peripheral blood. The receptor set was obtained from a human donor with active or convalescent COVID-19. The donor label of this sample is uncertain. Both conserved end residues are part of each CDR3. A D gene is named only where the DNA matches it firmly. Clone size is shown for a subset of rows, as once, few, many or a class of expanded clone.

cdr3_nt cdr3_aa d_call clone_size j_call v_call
TGTGCCAGCACCTACCCCGGGACAGGGAAGGAGACCCAGTACTTC CASTYPGTGKETQYF TRBD1 - TRBJ2-5 TRBV2
TGTGCCAGCAGCTTAATGGGACAGTACAACAATCAGCCCCAGCATTTT CASSLMGQYNNQPQHF TRBD1 - TRBJ1-5 TRBV7-2
TGTGCCAGCAGTGTGATGCCGGGACAGCCCTATGGCTACACCTTC CASSVMPGQPYGYTF TRBD1 - TRBJ1-2 TRBV6-4
TGTGCCAGCGGACGGCAGGGTCAAGGTAATGAGCAGTTCTTC CASGRQGQGNEQFF - - TRBJ2-1 TRBV2
TGTGCCAGCAGTAACCCGGGGGTCACCTACAATGAGCAGTTCTTC CASSNPGVTYNEQFF - - TRBJ2-1 TRBV28
TGCGCCAGCAGCCAAGATCCGGGTCGGACCCAGTACTTC CASSQDPGRTQYF - - TRBJ2-5 TRBV4-3
TGTGCCAGCAGTGCCGCATGGGCATATAATTCACCCCTCCACTTT CASSAAWAYNSPLHF - - TRBJ1-6 TRBV2
TGTGCCAGCAGCTTACACGGGACAGGGGAAGGCTACACCTTC CASSLHGTGEGYTF TRBD1 - TRBJ1-2 TRBV11-2
TGTGCCAGCAGCCCAAATTCCTACGAGCAGTACTTC CASSPNSYEQYF - - TRBJ2-7 TRBV5-4
TGCAGCGCACAGGAGGGCGGTGAGCAGTTCTTC CSAQEGGEQFF - once TRBJ2-1 TRBV29-1
TGTGCCAGCAGTCGACAGGGGGCGGTGACAGATACGCAGTATTTT CASSRQGAVTDTQYF TRBD1 - TRBJ2-3 TRBV2
TGTGCCAGCAGCTTGGCGGGGGGGCTGAACGGGGAGCTGTTTTTT CASSLAGGLNGELFF TRBD2 - TRBJ2-2 TRBV5-6
TGTGCCAGCCTACTAATGGGGGGAACTGAAGCTTTCTTT CASLLMGGTEAFF - - TRBJ1-1 TRBV7-9
TGCGCCAGCAGCCGCGAACTTTCGGGGAGCTCCTACGAGCAGTACTTC CASSRELSGSSYEQYF - once TRBJ2-7 TRBV4-1
TGTGCCAGCAGCCTTCGGGGAGGCTCTGGAAACACCATATATTTT CASSLRGGSGNTIYF - - TRBJ1-3 TRBV11-2
TGTGCCAGCAGCAAGACAGGGGAAGGGTTCTTC CASSKTGEGFF TRBD1 - TRBJ2-1 TRBV11-1
TGTGCCATCTGGGGACACGAAGGGGGCACAGATACGCAGTATTTT CAIWGHEGGTDTQYF - - TRBJ2-3 TRBV10-3
TGTGCCAGCAATACAGGGCACCCCTACGAGCAGTACTTC CASNTGHPYEQYF - - TRBJ2-7 TRBV7-2
TGTGCCAGCAGTGAAGCGCTTAGCGGGGGGGGAAGAGAGACCCAGTACTTC CASSEALSGGGRETQYF TRBD2 - TRBJ2-5 TRBV2
TGCGCCAGCAGCTTGGCCGCTGAGGCTCGAAGCTCCTACGAGCAGTACTTC CASSLAAEARSSYEQYF - - TRBJ2-7 TRBV5-1
TGCAGCGTTGAGGAGCTTATAAACTATGGCTACACCTTC CSVEELINYGYTF - - TRBJ1-2 TRBV29-1
TGTGCCAGCAGCTTAGATCAGGGTTTTGGGTCTCGGTACTTC CASSLDQGFGSRYF - - TRBJ2-7 TRBV7-2
TGTGCCACCAGTGATCGTCTCAGGGGGAAGCAAGAGACCCAGTACTTC CATSDRLRGKQETQYF TRBD1 - TRBJ2-5 TRBV24-1
TGTGCCAGCAACAGCCGTTGCAGGGCTCCGAGGGAGCAGTACTTC CASNSRCRAPREQYF - - TRBJ2-7 TRBV21-1
TGCGCCAGCAGCGAGACAGGGAGGCCGGATACGCAGTATTTT CASSETGRPDTQYF - - TRBJ2-3 TRBV5-1
TGTGCCACCAGTGACCTTACTAGCGGGAGGGCGGAGACCCAGTACTTC CATSDLTSGRAETQYF TRBD2 - TRBJ2-5 TRBV24-1
TGTGCCACCAGCAGGGCGGGAGAGGATCAGCCCCAGCATTTT CATSRAGEDQPQHF - - TRBJ1-5 TRBV15
TGTGCCAGCAGCTTCGACAGCTACGAGCAGTACTTC CASSFDSYEQYF - - TRBJ2-7 TRBV5-6
TGCGCCAGCAGCGTTGACAGGGGCCATGGCTACACCTTC CASSVDRGHGYTF TRBD1 - TRBJ1-2 TRBV5-1
TGTGCCAGCGATGGTAGCTCTGGGGCCAACGTCCTGACTTTC CASDGSSGANVLTF - - TRBJ2-6 TRBV28
TGCGCCAGCAGGGAGGATGGAGAGACCCAGTACTTC CASREDGETQYF - - TRBJ2-5 TRBV5-1
TGTGCCAGCAGTCCCGGGACAGGGGGAGAAGCTTTCTTT CASSPGTGGEAFF TRBD1 - TRBJ1-1 TRBV6-5
TGTGCCAGTTGGGGCAAACCAACCTACAATGAGCAGTTCTTC CASWGKPTYNEQFF - - TRBJ2-1 TRBV19
TGTGCCAGCAGCTTCCGGACTAGCGGAGGGTACGAGCAGTACTTC CASSFRTSGGYEQYF TRBD2 - TRBJ2-7 TRBV7-8
TGTGCCAGCAACGGGGGGATGAACACTGAAGCTTTCTTT CASNGGMNTEAFF - - TRBJ1-1 TRBV2
TGTGCCAGCAGTAGACTAGCGTGGGAGCAGTACTTC CASSRLAWEQYF TRBD2 - TRBJ2-7 TRBV14
TGTGCCAGTAAGACTAGCGGGAGGGCCGGACACAATGAGCAGTTCTTC CASKTSGRAGHNEQFF TRBD2 - TRBJ2-1 TRBV19
TGTGCCAGCAGCCCCCCAATCGGAGGAGAGCAGTACTTC CASSPPIGGEQYF - - TRBJ2-7 TRBV3-1/TRBV3-2
TGTGCCAGCAGCAAGGAGGGCATGGGCACTGAAGCTTTCTTT CASSKEGMGTEAFF - - TRBJ1-1 TRBV21-1
TGTGCTACCCAGGGGGAGCCCGGGGAGCTGTTTTTT CATQGEPGELFF TRBD1 - TRBJ2-2 TRBV28
TGCGCCAGCAAGACCCCTGGGGGGGGAGAGACCCAGTACTTC CASKTPGGGETQYF TRBD2 - TRBJ2-5 TRBV10-2
TGTGCCAGCAGCCCCCGGGGCGGGGATGACAATGAGCAGTTCTTC CASSPRGGDDNEQFF - - TRBJ2-1 TRBV3-1/TRBV3-2
TGTGCCAGCAGCGTGGAGCTAGCGGGGGAAAACATTCAGTACTTC CASSVELAGENIQYF TRBD2 - TRBJ2-4 TRBV9
TGTGCCAGCAGCCCTGGGACTAGCGGGTTGAATGAGCAGTTCTTC CASSPGTSGLNEQFF TRBD2 - TRBJ2-1 TRBV6-2/TRBV6-3
TGTGCCAGCAGTTACGCAGGATTTAGCAATCAGCCCCAGCATTTT CASSYAGFSNQPQHF - once TRBJ1-5 TRBV6-5